Below are 16 T cell receptor beta chains sequenced from a single sample in a study of OX40 agonist ivuxolimab in advanced cancers. The assay was immunoSEQ multiplex PCR, and TCRdb's table has in-frame clones only and misses some. Of 55,000 to 65,000 clones listed, 92% are singletons. This material consisted of CD4+ or CD8+ T cells sorted from blood, taken in a trial of the OX40 agonist ivuxolimab. Receptor source: an adult with an advanced solid tumor such as melanoma, head and neck, liver or kidney cancer.

This sequence joins TRBV30 and TRBJ1-5; D uncertain. V lost 1 base to trimming and J lost 2 bases, with 9 bases between them. The CDR3 is 14 amino acids. Germline lookup yields CDR1 GTSNPN and CDR2 SVGIG (reference sequence). The CDR3 bases are TGTGCCTGGAGTGGTGCACTCGGCAATCAGCCCCAGCATTTT. This gives the protein CAWSGALGNQPQHF.

In its sample, this clone was seen once. V and J are TRBV28 and TRBJ2-1; TRBD2 matches at 13 bases. J was trimmed by 4 bases and V by 5 bases; bases with no gene match: 5. The CDR3 sequence is 16 residues long. Germline-derived CDR1 and CDR2 are MDHEN and SYDVKM. CDR3 residues: CASSIRTSGGYNEQFF. Written as DNA, the CDR3 is TGTGCCAGCAGTATCCGGACTAGCGGGGGATACAATGAGCAGTTCTTC.

This clone was picked up one time. CDR3 residues: CASSFDTRETQYF. CDR3 coding DNA: TGTGCCAGCAGTTTCGACACGAGGGAGACCCAGTACTTC. The chain is built from TRBV6-5 and TRBJ2-5; unclear D gene. The germline CDR1 and CDR2 sequences are MNHEY and SVGAGI. V shed 4 bases and J shed 5 bases, with 11 bases lying between them. This CDR3 has 13 residues.

Points on this clone: Germline is not matched at one junction end, which may reflect a read error. J is TRBJ2-5 and V is TRBV7-9, with no clear D. CDR3 size: 13 residues. CDR1 is SEHNR, CDR2 FQNEAQ, per germline (reference sequence). CDR3 sequence reads: CASRLALQETQYF. The CDR3 DNA reads TGTGCCAGCAGGTTAGCACTCCAAGAGACCCAGTACTTC.

This chain connects TRBV15 to TRBJ1-1; D may be TRBD1 (6 bases). Germline V lookup: CDR1 LNHNV, CDR2 YYDKDF (reference sequence). The length of the CDR3 is 15 residues. Trimming shortened V by 1 base and J by 2 bases, and 11 bases separated the two germline ends. CDR3 sequence: CATSRVRGVNTEAFF. The CDR3 DNA reads as TGTGCCACCAGCAGAGTTAGGGGGGTAAACACTGAAGCTTTCTTT. Combining the CDR3 with reference TRBV15 and TRBJ1-1 gives the whole variable domain DAMVIQNPRYQVTQFGKPVTLSCSQTLNHNVMYWYQQKSSQAPKLLFHYYDKDFNNEADTPDNFQSRRPNTSFCFLDIRSPGLGDTAMYLCATSRVRGVNTEAFFGQGTRLTVV.

V usage is TRBV28 and J usage is TRBJ2-3; 7 nucleotides line up with TRBD2. J was trimmed by 0 bases and V by 0 bases; bases with no gene match: 3. The CDR3 runs 16 residues. Germline CDR1 reads MDHEN; CDR2 reads SYDVKM. For the CDR3, the DNA is TGTGCCAGCAGTTTATGGGGAGCGGGGAGCACAGATACGCAGTATTTT. As protein: CASSLWGAGSTDTQYF.

The chain recombines TRBV6-5 with TRBJ2-6; D may be TRBD2 (6 bases). Trimming removed 7 bases at V and 0 bases at J, with 10 bases between. The CDR3 is 15 residues long. Germline lookup yields CDR1 MNHEY and CDR2 SVGAGI. Here the CDR3 reads CASTIAVSGANVLTF. The DNA for the CDR3 is TGTGCCAGCACTATAGCGGTCTCTGGGGCCAACGTCCTGACTTTC.

This chain joins TRBV27 and TRBJ1-1, with D perhaps matching TRBD1 (5 bases). V dropped 5 bases and J dropped 11 bases, with 18 bases sitting between them. CDR3 size: 13 residues. CDR1 and CDR2 from the germline V gene are MNHEY and SMNVEV (reference sequence). DNA for the CDR3: TGTGCCAGCAGTATAACATCAGGGACCATGGCTTTCTTT. As protein: CASSITSGTMAFF.

The chain couples TRBV7-9 to TRBJ1-4; maybe TRBD1 (5 bases). Germline assignment: CDR1 SEHNR and CDR2 FQNEAQ (reference sequence). Trimming left V 5 bases short and J 7 bases short, with 20 bases between. The length of the CDR3 is 16 residues. CDR3 protein: CASSPYVGLEGEKLFF. The CDR3 DNA reads as TGTGCCAGCAGCCCCTACGTGGGACTAGAGGGTGAAAAACTGTTTTTT.

This clone was observed once. The CDR3 here is CASSYNSEALELFF. In DNA, the CDR3 is TGTGCCAGCAGTTACAATAGTGAGGCTCTGGAACTGTTTTTT. The V and J genes are TRBV6-5 and TRBJ1-4; D is uncertain. There are 14 residues in the CDR3. In germline, CDR1 is MNHEY, CDR2 SVGAGI. The germline V and J ends were trimmed by 2 bases and 12 bases, with 16 bases remaining between them.

This clone was seen only a few times. V and J are TRBV7-6 and TRBJ2-3; perhaps TRBD2 as D (5 bases). The V gene's germline CDR1 is SGHVS and CDR2 FNYEAQ. The CDR3 covers 13 residues. V lost 1 base and J lost 5, with 7 bases in between. For the CDR3, the DNA is TGTGCCAGCAGCTTAGGGGAGTTAGATACGCAGTATTTT. It encodes CASSLGELDTQYF.

The V call is TRBV28, the J call TRBJ2-7; maybe TRBD1 (5 bases). The CDR3 sequence is 16 residues long. Germline V gene sequence: CDR1 MDHEN, CDR2 SYDVKM. Between the trimmed V and J ends, which lost 5 bases and 5 bases, there was a span of 22 bases. CDR3 bases: TGTGCCAGCAGTCTAAGTGTGTCAGGGAACGGTGACGAGCAGTACTTC. Translation: CASSLSVSGNGDEQYF.

The J gene is TRBJ2-7, the V gene TRBV4-2; 7 positions agree with TRBD2. CDR1 and CDR2 from the germline V gene are LGHNA and YNFKEQ. The length of the CDR3 is 15 residues. V dropped 4 bases and J dropped 5; count of bases not matched to a gene: 11. The CDR3 DNA reads as TGTGCCAGCAGCCCCGGGGGACTATATGCTGACGAGCAGTACTTC. It translates to CASSPGGLYADEQYF.

This rearrangement joins TRBV7-8 to TRBJ1-5, with unresolved D. The CDR3 has 16 amino acids. Per the germline V gene, CDR1 is SGHVS and CDR2 is FQNEAQ. The V end was cut by 4 bases, the J end by 9 bases, with 22 bases between. The CDR3 DNA follows: TGTGCCAGCAGCTCATCTAGCACGGTCGGCTCTCGGCCCCAGCATTTT. Protein: CASSSSSTVGSRPQHF.

This chain joins TRBV27 and TRBJ1-2; D may be TRBD1 (5 bases). With 10 bases removed from V and 4 bases from J, the gap between germline ends came to 16 bases. Per germline, CDR1 MNHEY and CDR2 SMNVEV (reference sequence). This CDR3 is 13 amino acids long. CDR3: CATGWGPLYGYTF. The DNA for the CDR3 is TGTGCCACCGGATGGGGACCTCTCTATGGCTACACCTTC.

The chain recombines TRBV11-2 with TRBJ2-1; D might be TRBD2 (6 bases). The germline gives CDR1 SGHAT, CDR2 FQNNGV. The CDR3 runs to 16 residues. Trimming took off 7 bases at V and 5 bases at J, with 21 bases between the two ends. CDR3 amino acids: CASTGLSHGENNEQFF. CDR3 DNA sequence: TGTGCCAGCACGGGACTTTCTCATGGGGAGAACAATGAGCAGTTCTTC.